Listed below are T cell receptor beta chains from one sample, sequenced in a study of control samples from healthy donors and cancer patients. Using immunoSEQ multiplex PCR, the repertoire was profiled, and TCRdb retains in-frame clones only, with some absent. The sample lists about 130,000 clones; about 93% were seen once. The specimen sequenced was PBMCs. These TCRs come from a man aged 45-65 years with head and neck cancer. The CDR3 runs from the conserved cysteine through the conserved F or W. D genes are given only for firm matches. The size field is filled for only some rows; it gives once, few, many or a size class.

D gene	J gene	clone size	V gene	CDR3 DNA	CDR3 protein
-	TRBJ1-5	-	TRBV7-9	TGTGCCAGCAGCTTAGCGGGGCCCGGTCAGCCCCAGCATTTT	CASSLAGPGQPQHF
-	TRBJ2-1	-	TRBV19	TGTGCCAGTAGTTCGGGGCCTCAAGGCCGTAATGAGCAGTTCTTC	CASSSGPQGRNEQFF
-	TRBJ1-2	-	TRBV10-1	TGCGCCAGTCCCTGTACGAGAACAAACTATGGCTACACCTTC	CASPCTRTNYGYTF
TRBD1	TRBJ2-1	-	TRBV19	TGTGCCAGTAGTACGCCTCTCTGGACAGGGGGTGGTGAGCAGTTCTTC	CASSTPLWTGGGEQFF
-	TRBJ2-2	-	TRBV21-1	TGTGCCAGCCGGGGAATAGCGGGCACCGGGGAGCTGTTTTTT	CASRGIAGTGELFF
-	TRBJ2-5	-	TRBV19	TGTGCCAGTGAATCAGGGGGGGCCCGGGAGACCCAGTACTTC	CASESGGARETQYF
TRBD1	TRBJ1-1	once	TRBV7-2	TGTGCCAGCAGCTTAGTCCCCACAGGGGCTCCATCTGACACTGAAGCTTTCTTT	CASSLVPTGAPSDTEAFF
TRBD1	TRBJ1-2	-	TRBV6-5	TGTGCCAGCAGGGGGGGGACAGTTCCCGCCTATGGCTACACCTTC	CASRGGTVPAYGYTF
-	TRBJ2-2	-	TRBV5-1	TGCGCCAGCAGCTTGGTCGGTAACACCGGGGAGCTGTTTTTT	CASSLVGNTGELFF
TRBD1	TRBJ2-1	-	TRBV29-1	TGCAGCGTTCAGACAGGGGGCCGCTATGAGCAGTTCTTC	CSVQTGGRYEQFF
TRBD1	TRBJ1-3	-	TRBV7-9	TGTGCCAGCAGCTTGGAGGGGGCTGGAGGAAACACCATATATTTT	CASSLEGAGGNTIYF
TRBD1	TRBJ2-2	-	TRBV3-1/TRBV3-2	TGTGCCAGCAGCCAGGAAGCCGGACAGGGGAGGCCTACTACCGGGGAGCTGTTTTTT	CASSQEAGQGRPTTGELFF
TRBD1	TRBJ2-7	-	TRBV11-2	TGTGCCAGCAGCCCTTGGACAGGGGGCAACGAGCAGTACTTC	CASSPWTGGNEQYF
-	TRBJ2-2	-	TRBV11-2	TGTGCCAGCAGCTTTCTACGGGACACCGGGGAGCTGTTTTTT	CASSFLRDTGELFF
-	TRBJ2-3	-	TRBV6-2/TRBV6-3	TGTGCCAGCAGTTACCTAGGCGGGGATACGCAGTATTTT	CASSYLGGDTQYF
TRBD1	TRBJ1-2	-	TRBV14	TGTGCCAGCAGCCGCCATGACAGGGGGCGCAGCTATGGCTACACCTTC	CASSRHDRGRSYGYTF
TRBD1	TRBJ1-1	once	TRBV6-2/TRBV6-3	TGTGCCAGCAGTGAGGACAGGGTTTACAGTGAAGCTTTCTTT	CASSEDRVYSEAFF
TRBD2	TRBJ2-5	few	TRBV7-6	TGTGCCAGCAGTCCTATCCCGGGACTAGCGGACCAAGAGACCCAGTACTTC	CASSPIPGLADQETQYF
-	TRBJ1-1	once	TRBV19	TGTGCCAGTAGTGGACTTATGAACACTGAAGCTTTCTTT	CASSGLMNTEAFF
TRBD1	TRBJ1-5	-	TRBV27	TGTGCCAGCAGTCCAAGACAGGGGATAGACAATCAGCCCCAGCATTTT	CASSPRQGIDNQPQHF
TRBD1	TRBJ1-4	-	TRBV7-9	TGTGCCAGCAGCTTAACAGGGGGGATTAATGAAAAACTGTTTTTT	CASSLTGGINEKLFF
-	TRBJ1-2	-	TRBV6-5	TGTGCCAGCAGTTCCCCCCAAAAGGCTAACTATGGCTACACCTTC	CASSSPQKANYGYTF
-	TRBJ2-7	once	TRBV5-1	TGCGCCAGCAGCTCTAGCCCTAGGTACGAGCAGTACTTC	CASSSSPRYEQYF
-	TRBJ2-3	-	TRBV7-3	TGTGCCAGCAGCTTATCGGCAGGGGCAGATACGCAGTATTTT	CASSLSAGADTQYF
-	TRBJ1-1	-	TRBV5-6	TGTGCCAGCAGCTCCGGGTTGGACACTGAAGCTTTCTTT	CASSSGLDTEAFF
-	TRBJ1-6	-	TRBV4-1	TGCGCCAGCAGCCAAGATGCCCGGCGGGGGGTTAAGAATTCACCCCTCCACTTT	CASSQDARRGVKNSPLHF
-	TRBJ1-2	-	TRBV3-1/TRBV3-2	TGTGCCAGCAGCCAAGAGCTATTACAGCCCTATGGCTACACCTTC	CASSQELLQPYGYTF
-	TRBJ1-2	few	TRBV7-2	TGTGCCAGCAGCTTAGACGCCCAGGGCGATGGCTACACCTTC	CASSLDAQGDGYTF
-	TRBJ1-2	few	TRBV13	TGTGCCAGCAGCTTAGGTGGGACAAGATATTTTAACTATGGCTACACCTTC	CASSLGGTRYFNYGYTF
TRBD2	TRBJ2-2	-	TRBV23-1	TGCGCCAGCAGACTGGGGGGGGTCTCCGGGGAGCTGTTTTTT	CASRLGGVSGELFF
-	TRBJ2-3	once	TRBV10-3	TGTGCCATCAGCGGGACAATGAGCACAGATACGCAGTATTTT	CAISGTMSTDTQYF
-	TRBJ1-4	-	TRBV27	TGTGCCAGCAGTTTTAGGTCGGGGCAGCTTAATGAAAAACTGTTTTTT	CASSFRSGQLNEKLFF
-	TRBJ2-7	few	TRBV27	TGTGCCAGCAGTTTATCGGGGGTTCTCCCCTACGAGCAGTACTTC	CASSLSGVLPYEQYF
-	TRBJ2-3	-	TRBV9	TGTGCCAGCAGCGAACGAAGGGACTCAGGGGGCACAGATACGCAGTATTTT	CASSERRDSGGTDTQYF
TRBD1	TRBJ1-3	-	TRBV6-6	TGTGCCAGCAGTTATGGAAGGACAGGGGGCTACACCATATATTTT	CASSYGRTGGYTIYF
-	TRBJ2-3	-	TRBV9	TGTGCCAGCAGCGTAGCTCAGGGACCGTCGGATACGCAGTATTTT	CASSVAQGPSDTQYF
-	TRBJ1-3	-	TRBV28	TGTGCCAGCAGTCAACTCCGGGACCCCGGAAACACCATATATTTT	CASSQLRDPGNTIYF
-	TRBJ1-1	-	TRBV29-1	TGCAGCGTTTACACCGGGGATGAAGCTTTCTTT	CSVYTGDEAFF
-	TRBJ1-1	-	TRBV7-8	TGTGCCAGCGGCCGGGGGGGGAACACTGAAGCTTTCTTT	CASGRGGNTEAFF
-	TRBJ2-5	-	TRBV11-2	TGTGCCAGCAGCTTAGGAGGAGGGGAGACCCAGTACTTC	CASSLGGGETQYF
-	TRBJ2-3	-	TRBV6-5	TGTGCCAGCAGCCCCCAGTATAGCACAGATACGCAGTATTTT	CASSPQYSTDTQYF
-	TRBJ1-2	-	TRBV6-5	TGTGCCAGCAGTTCGCAATATGGCTACACCTTC	CASSSQYGYTF
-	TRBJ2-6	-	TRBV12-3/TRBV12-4	TGTGCCAGCAGTTACTCTGGGGCCAACGTCCTGACTTTC	CASSYSGANVLTF
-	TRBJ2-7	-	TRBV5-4	TGTGCCAGCAGCTTGGGAGGGACCTACGAGCAGTACTTC	CASSLGGTYEQYF
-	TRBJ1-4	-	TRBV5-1	TGCGCCAGCAGCATTCAGAGTAATGAAAAACTGTTTTTT	CASSIQSNEKLFF
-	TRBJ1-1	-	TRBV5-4	TGTGCCAGCAGCTTGGTCGGGGCCATTAGCACTGAAGCTTTCTTT	CASSLVGAISTEAFF
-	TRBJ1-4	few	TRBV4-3	TGCGCCAGCAGCCAAGGCCCCTCAACTAATGAAAAACTGTTTTTT	CASSQGPSTNEKLFF